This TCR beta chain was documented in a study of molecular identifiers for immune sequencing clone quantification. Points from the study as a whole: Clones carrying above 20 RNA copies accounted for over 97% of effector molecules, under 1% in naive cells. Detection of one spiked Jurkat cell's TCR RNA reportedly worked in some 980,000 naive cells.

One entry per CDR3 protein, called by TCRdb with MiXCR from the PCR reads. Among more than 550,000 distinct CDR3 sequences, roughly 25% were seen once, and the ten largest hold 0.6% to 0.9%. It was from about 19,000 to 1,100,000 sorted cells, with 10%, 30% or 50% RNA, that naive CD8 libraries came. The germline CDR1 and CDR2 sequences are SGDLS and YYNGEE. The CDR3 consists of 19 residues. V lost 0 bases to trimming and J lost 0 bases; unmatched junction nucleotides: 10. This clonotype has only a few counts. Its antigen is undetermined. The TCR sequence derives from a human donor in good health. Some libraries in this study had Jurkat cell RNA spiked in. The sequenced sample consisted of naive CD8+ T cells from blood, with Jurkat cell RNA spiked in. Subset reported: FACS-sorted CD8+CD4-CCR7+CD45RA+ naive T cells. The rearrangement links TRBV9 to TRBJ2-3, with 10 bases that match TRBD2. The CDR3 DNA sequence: TGTGCCAGCAGCGTAGTAGCACTAGCGGGGCACTCCAGCACAGATACGCAGTATTTT. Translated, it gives CASSVVALAGHSSTDTQYF.